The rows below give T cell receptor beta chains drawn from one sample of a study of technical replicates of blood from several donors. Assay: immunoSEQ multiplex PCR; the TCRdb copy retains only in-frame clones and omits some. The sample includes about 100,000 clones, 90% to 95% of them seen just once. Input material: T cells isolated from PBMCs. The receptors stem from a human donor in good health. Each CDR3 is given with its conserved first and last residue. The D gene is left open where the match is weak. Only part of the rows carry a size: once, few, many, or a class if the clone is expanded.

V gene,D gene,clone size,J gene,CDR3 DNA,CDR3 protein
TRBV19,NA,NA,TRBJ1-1,TGTGCCAGTTCCTTGCGTGCGGGCACTGAAGCTTTCTTT,CASSLRAGTEAFF
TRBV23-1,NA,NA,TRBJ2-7,TGCGCCAGCAGTCAATCGCAGGGCGAGCAGTACTTC,CASSQSQGEQYF
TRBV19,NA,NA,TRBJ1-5,TGTGCCAGTAGTGAGCTGAGTAATCAGCCCCAGCATTTT,CASSELSNQPQHF
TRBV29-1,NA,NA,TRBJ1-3,TGCAGCGTTGTGGCGGGCCTCTCTGGAAACACCATATATTTT,CSVVAGLSGNTIYF
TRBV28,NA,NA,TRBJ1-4,TGTGCCAGCAGTTTTGCAGGGGTAGGAGAAAAACTGTTTTTT,CASSFAGVGEKLFF
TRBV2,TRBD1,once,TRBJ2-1,TGTGCCAGCAGTGAAGCTGGGACAGGGGCCTACAATGAGCAGTTCTTC,CASSEAGTGAYNEQFF
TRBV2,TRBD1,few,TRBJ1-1,TGTGCTACGACAGGGGGGAACACTGAAGCTTTCTTT,CATTGGNTEAFF
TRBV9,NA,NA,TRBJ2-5,TGTGCCAGCAGCGTAGGAGAGCCGGAGACCCAGTACTTC,CASSVGEPETQYF
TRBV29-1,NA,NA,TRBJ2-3,TGCAGCGCTGACCCCACATCTAGCACAGATACGCAGTATTTT,CSADPTSSTDTQYF
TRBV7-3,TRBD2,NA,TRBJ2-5,TGTGCCAGCAGCTTGACTAGCGGGAGCGCCCATGGTGTGGAGACCCAGTACTTC,CASSLTSGSAHGVETQYF
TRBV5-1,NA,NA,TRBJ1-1,TGCGCCAGCAGCTTGCAGGGGCAAGAGGGTGTCACTGAAGCTTTCTTT,CASSLQGQEGVTEAFF
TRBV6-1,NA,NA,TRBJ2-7,TGTGCCAGCAGTGAAGCGTTCTGGACTGGCTACGAGCAGTACTTC,CASSEAFWTGYEQYF
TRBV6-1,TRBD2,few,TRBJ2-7,TGTGCCAGCAGTGAAGCATTGACGGGAGGGCCCTACGAGCAGTACTTC,CASSEALTGGPYEQYF
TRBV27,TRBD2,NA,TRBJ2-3,TGTGCCAGCAGTTTATGGACTAGCGGGAGTCCAGATACGCAGTATTTT,CASSLWTSGSPDTQYF
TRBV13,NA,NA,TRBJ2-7,TGTGCCAGCAGCCAACGCACCGGGACTCGCTACGAGCAGTACTTC,CASSQRTGTRYEQYF
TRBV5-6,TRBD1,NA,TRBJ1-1,TGTGCCAGCAGCTTCCTGGACAGGGCACGATACACTGAAGCTTTCTTT,CASSFLDRARYTEAFF
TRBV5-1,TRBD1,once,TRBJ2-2,TGCGCCAGCAGCTCGAGGGACAGTAGATTACCCGGGGAGCTGTTTTTT,CASSSRDSRLPGELFF
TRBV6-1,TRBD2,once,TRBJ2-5,TGTGCCAGCAGTGAAGGCGGACTAGCGGGAGAGCAAGAGACCCAGTACTTC,CASSEGGLAGEQETQYF
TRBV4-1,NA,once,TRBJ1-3,TGCGCCAGCAGCCAAGGTCCGGGAACTGGAAACACCATATATTTT,CASSQGPGTGNTIYF
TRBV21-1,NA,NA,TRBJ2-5,TGTGCCAGCAGCAAAGGTGCGGAGACAGGGGGCCTTCAAGATAAAGAGACCCAGTACTTC,CASSKGAETGGLQDKETQYF
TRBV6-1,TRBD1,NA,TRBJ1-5,TGTGCCAGCAGTGAGGACAGGGGTTCGGGTCAGCCCCAGCATTTT,CASSEDRGSGQPQHF
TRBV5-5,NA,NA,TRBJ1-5,TGTGCCAGCAGCTTGTACGGTAATCAGCCCCAGCATTTT,CASSLYGNQPQHF
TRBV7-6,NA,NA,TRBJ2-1,TGTGCCAGCAGCACCTCCGGGGGTGAGCAGTTCTTC,CASSTSGGEQFF
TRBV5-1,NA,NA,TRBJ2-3,TGCGCCAGCAGCTTGGAAGCCGGTAGCACAGATACGCAGTATTTT,CASSLEAGSTDTQYF
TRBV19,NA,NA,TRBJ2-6,TGTGCCAGTAGTAACAGGGCTGGGGCCAACGTCCTGACTTTC,CASSNRAGANVLTF
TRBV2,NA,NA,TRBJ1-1,TGTGCCGGCCACAGGGAATGGGAAGCTTTCTTT,CAGHREWEAFF